This is a list of T cell receptor beta chains from one sample in a study of PD-L1 blockade in urothelial cancer. Sequencing was performed with immunoSEQ multiplex PCR; in TCRdb, only in-frame clones are kept and a portion is missing. The table lists about 51,000 clones, around 85% of them singletons. The input for sequencing was PBMCs, taken around atezolizumab (anti-PD-L1) treatment. The source of these receptors is a man between 60 and 75 years old with urothelial cancer. The CDR3 runs from the conserved cysteine through the conserved F or W. A D gene is named only where the DNA matches it firmly. Only part of the rows carry a size: once, few, many, or a class if the clone is expanded.

D | J | V | size | CDR3 | DNA
. | TRBJ1-2 | TRBV10-3 | once | CAIRDTLFRYGYTF | TGTGCCATCAGGGACACCCTATTCCGCTATGGCTACACCTTC
TRBD1 | TRBJ1-5 | TRBV10-1 | . | CASGQGYHQPQHF | TGCGCCAGCGGACAGGGATATCATCAGCCCCAGCATTTT
TRBD1 | TRBJ1-2 | TRBV4-1 | once | CASSQPRDRVNGYTF | TGCGCCAGCAGCCAACCGAGGGACAGGGTTAATGGCTACACCTTC
TRBD2 | TRBJ2-7 | TRBV5-6 | once | CASSILGREVEEQYF | TGTGCCAGCAGCATTCTCGGGAGGGAGGTTGAGGAGCAGTACTTC
. | TRBJ1-3 | TRBV11-3 | . | CASSRERGVNTIYF | TGTGCCAGCAGCCGGGAACGGGGGGTAAACACCATATATTTT
TRBD1 | TRBJ2-1 | TRBV6-5 | . | CASSLTTGGIDEQFF | TGTGCCAGCAGTCTCACGACAGGGGGCATCGATGAGCAGTTCTTC
TRBD1 | TRBJ2-7 | TRBV10-3 | . | CAISEDRGRGYEQYF | TGTGCCATCAGTGAGGACAGGGGGCGCGGATACGAGCAGTACTTC
TRBD2 | TRBJ2-3 | TRBV10-3 | . | CAISETSGEVKQYF | TGTGCCATCAGTGAGACTAGCGGGGAAGTGAAGCAGTATTTT
. | TRBJ2-7 | TRBV6-5 | . | CASSFLYEQYF | TGTGCCAGCAGTTTTTTATACGAGCAGTACTTC
TRBD2 | TRBJ2-3 | TRBV11-2 | . | CASSLFTGLVADTQYF | TGTGCCAGCAGCTTATTTACGGGACTAGTGGCAGATACGCAGTATTTT
TRBD1 | TRBJ2-7 | TRBV19 | once | CASSPGTGGSYEQYF | TGTGCCAGTAGCCCCGGGACAGGGGGGTCCTACGAGCAGTACTTC
TRBD2 | TRBJ2-1 | TRBV19 | . | CATATSGGDNEQFF | TGTGCCACCGCGACTAGCGGGGGGGACAATGAGCAGTTCTTC
TRBD1 | TRBJ2-7 | TRBV10-2 | . | CASSERTGATYEQYF | TGCGCCAGCAGTGAAAGAACAGGGGCGACCTACGAGCAGTACTTC
. | TRBJ2-2 | TRBV5-1 | . | CASSFHGELFF | TGCGCCAGCAGCTTTCACGGGGAGCTGTTTTTT
. | TRBJ1-3 | TRBV10-3 | . | CAISSSFGGAVGNTIYF | TGTGCCATCAGTTCTTCTTTTGGGGGGGCCGTGGGAAACACCATATATTTT
TRBD2 | TRBJ2-5 | TRBV9 | . | CASSPKRGAKEETQYF | TGTGCCAGCAGCCCAAAGCGGGGGGCCAAAGAAGAGACCCAGTACTTC
. | TRBJ2-3 | TRBV9 | . | CASSVVAEPTDTQYF | TGTGCCAGCAGCGTAGTAGCGGAACCCACCGATACGCAGTATTTT
. | TRBJ1-1 | TRBV5-1 | . | CASSLWANTEAFF | TGCGCCAGCAGCTTGTGGGCGAACACTGAAGCTTTCTTT
. | TRBJ1-3 | TRBV6-1 | . | CASSEGYSGNTIYF | TGTGCCAGCAGTGAGGGCTACTCTGGAAACACCATATATTTT
. | TRBJ2-5 | TRBV28 | . | CASSSKETQYF | TGTGCCAGCAGTTCTAAAGAGACCCAGTACTTC
. | TRBJ1-2 | TRBV30 | . | CACLVSSSYGYTF | TGTGCCTGCCTTGTGTCGAGTTCTTATGGCTACACCTTC
TRBD1 | TRBJ2-7 | TRBV27 | . | CASSFSDRSYEQYF | TGTGCCAGCAGTTTCTCGGACAGGTCGTACGAGCAGTACTTC
TRBD1 | TRBJ1-1 | TRBV27 | once | CASSLVGTGRATNTEAFF | TGTGCCAGCAGTTTAGTCGGGACAGGGCGAGCGACGAACACTGAAGCTTTCTTT
TRBD2 | TRBJ2-5 | TRBV7-2 | . | CASSLAFGGGGETQYF | TGTGCCAGCAGCTTAGCTTTCGGGGGCGGGGGGGAGACCCAGTACTTC